Sequencing of this T cell receptor beta chain was carried out in a study of T cell clonality in common variable immunodeficiency (dated by TCRdb to the mid-2010s). V is clipped by 5 bases and J by 4 bases, and the sequence between their germline boundaries is 18 bases long. CDR1 and CDR2, per the germline V gene, are MNHEY and SVGEGT. Spanning cysteine to phenylalanine, the CDR3 consists of 17 amino acids. Part of the CDR3 DNA is given, 42 bases translated from base 1. Equivalent amounts of genomic DNA from CVID and control samples were used as sequencing input. For every sample, a 60 bp segment covering the rearranged TCRbeta CDR3 region was amplified and then sequenced. The immunoSEQ assay, a bias-corrected multiplex PCR combined with high-throughput sequencing, was used for TCRbeta amplification. Regarding the original processing steps: Each unique nucleotide sequence was treated as a clone and annotated with V, D and J genes, copy number and frequency. Sequences were labeled productive if in frame, and non-productive if out of frame or containing stop codons. As previously described, clonality was computed from Shannon's entropy. The predicted amino acid sequences of productive clones were used to derive the mean CDR3 Kyte-Doolittle hydropathy. The R hclust function was used to hierarchically cluster scaled V gene usage with Manhattan distance and complete linkage. Clone sharing by CDR3 amino acid sequence was assessed by resampling 12 repertoires per group over 100 rounds. The repertoires were searched for 65 to 85 published EBV-specific TCRbeta sequences and some 250 published CMV-specific TCRbeta sequences. After a couple of CVID samples that produced fewer than 10,000 sequences were dropped from the analysis, 42 CVID repertoires remained. What TCRdb holds here is the immuneACCESS table cut down to in-frame rearrangements. Part of the clones is not present; checked against another copy, under half of the missing clones reflect an unresolved V gene, and the others are unexplained. The V and J calls and clone size were taken over from that table, and D and trimming were inferred from the DNA. Listed for this sample are 45,000 to 65,000 clones, none observed only a single time. The ten biggest clones cover approximately 2% of the sample.

This clone was seen many times. Its target antigen remains unknown. From the germline J gene comes the end of the CDR3, since the read stops 3 residues before it. Broader findings and caveats from the paper: Correlations of repertoire features with clinical complications were constrained by heterogeneity among patients within the CVID cohort. TCRbeta clonality was higher in CVID subjects than in healthy controls (t-test p = 0.018), and the increase was most characteristic of about a third of subjects. Fewer TCRbeta clones were shared among CVID subjects than among healthy controls (p < 0.0001). According to the authors, figuring out what caused the increased clonality in CVID would require sequencing the repertoires of T cell subpopulations. Although equal DNA input was used, an average of roughly 80,000 unique sequences per sample was obtained for controls, compared with about 31,547 for CVID samples. CVID TCRbeta sequences were reported to have fewer deletions and N-nucleotide insertions and to lack highly modified clones with 13 or more V deletions.

Most CVID patients and most healthy controls were of Caucasian heritage. Heparinized peripheral whole blood samples of about 5 to 8.5 ml were obtained from each donor. Genomic DNA from adults with common variable immune deficiency (CVID) and from healthy adult controls was used to sequence TCRbeta CDR3 repertoires. There were roughly 22 healthy adult volunteers in the control group (roughly twelve female and ten or so male), ranging in age from roughly 23 to 70 years, with a mean age of around 31. Diluted blood was density-centrifuged over Hypaque 1077 or Ficoll-Paque to isolate peripheral blood mononuclear cells. Unsorted mononuclear cells served as the source of genomic DNA, which was extracted either by Qiagen column purification or by a centrifugation-based method.

Source material: peripheral blood mononuclear cells. The rearranged segments are TRBV6-2 or TRBV6-3 and TRBJ2-6; TRBD2 is perhaps the D gene, given 6 matching bases. The source of this sequence is a person aged 18 to 75 in good health. CDR3 bases read: TGTGCCAGCAGTCTTAACCGACTAGGTCCCGGGGCCAACGTC. It translates as CASSLNRLGPGANV. The whole CDR3 reads CASSLNRLGPGANVLTF.